This TCR beta chain was documented in a study of monozygotic twins with inflammatory bowel disease. Study findings and constraints: Healthy co-twins showed greater TCRbeta diversity (inverse Simpson) than IBD patients. With others, IBD patients shared fewer clonotypes than healthy twins did, especially with disease activity. Data gave no support to a single strong signal or clonotype associated with IBD.

TCRdb re-called the 5' RACE reads and gives one entry per CDR3 protein, without DNA. This specimen shows 350,000 to 550,000 distinct CDR3 sequences; the ten leading clones hold 2% to 3%. On this clonotype itself: Its cognate antigen is unknown.

Germline V gene data show CDR1 as SGHNT and CDR2 as YYREEE (reference sequence). This CDR3 contains 12 residues. The receptor was derived from a human donor with ulcerative colitis or Crohn's disease, or a healthy co-twin of an affected twin (not recorded which). This chain links TRBV5-4 with TRBJ2-1; TCRdb reports TRBD1, a call that lacks DNA to check it against. Sequenced input: blood. CDR3 amino acids: CASSPWAGEQFF. The full variable domain, its missing parts supplied by reference TRBV5-4 and TRBJ2-1, is ETGVTQSPTHLIKTRGQQVTLRCSSQSGHNTVSWYQQALGQGPQFIFQYYREEENGRGNFPPRFSGLQFPNYSSELNVNALELDDSALYLCASSPWAGEQFFGPGTRLTVL.